The 2 T cell receptor beta chains in this list originate from one sample, sequenced in a study of T cell clones after liver transplantation. Method: immunoSEQ multiplex PCR; TCRdb's copy keeps in-frame clones and lacks some. The profile shows 55,000 to 75,000 clones, about two thirds of them singletons. Material: CD4+ T cells from blood, obtained at the roughly 16-month timepoint. Source of these receptors: a human patient who received a liver transplant. Some T cells may have originated in the graft donor.

Worth noting for this clone: Within the sample, other DNA sequences also encode this same CDR3. The V gene is TRBV30, the J gene TRBJ1-5, with 7 bases identical to TRBD1. The CDR3 is made up of 14 amino acids. The germline CDR1 and CDR2 sequences are GTSNPN and SVGIG (reference sequence). J was trimmed by 2 bases and V by 1 base; bases with no gene match: 2. The CDR3 DNA reads TGTGCCTGGAGTGCCACAGGGGGCAATCAGCCCCAGCATTTT. As protein: CAWSATGGNQPQHF.

There are a few counts of this clone. This chain joins TRBV4-3 and TRBJ2-3; 7 positions match TRBD2. Germline CDR1 reads LGHNA; CDR2 reads YSLEER. The CDR3 runs to 16 residues. V shed 1 base, J shed 11 bases, and the junction held 15 bases outside the gene matches. The CDR3: CASSQAPGGSDRKQYF. DNA of the CDR3: TGCGCCAGCAGCCAAGCCCCGGGCGGGAGCGATCGGAAGCAGTATTTT.